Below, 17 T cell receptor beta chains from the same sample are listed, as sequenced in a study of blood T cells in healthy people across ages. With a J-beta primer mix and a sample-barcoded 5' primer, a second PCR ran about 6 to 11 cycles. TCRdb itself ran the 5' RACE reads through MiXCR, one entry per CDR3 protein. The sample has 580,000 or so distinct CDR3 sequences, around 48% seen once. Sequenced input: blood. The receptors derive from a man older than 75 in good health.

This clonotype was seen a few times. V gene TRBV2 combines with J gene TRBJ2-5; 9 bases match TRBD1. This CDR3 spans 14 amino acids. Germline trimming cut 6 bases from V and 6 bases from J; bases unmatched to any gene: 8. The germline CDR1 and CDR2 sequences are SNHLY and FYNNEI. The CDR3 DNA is TGTGCCAGCAGGGAGGACAGGGGAAGAAAGACCCAGTACTTC. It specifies CASREDRGRKTQYF.

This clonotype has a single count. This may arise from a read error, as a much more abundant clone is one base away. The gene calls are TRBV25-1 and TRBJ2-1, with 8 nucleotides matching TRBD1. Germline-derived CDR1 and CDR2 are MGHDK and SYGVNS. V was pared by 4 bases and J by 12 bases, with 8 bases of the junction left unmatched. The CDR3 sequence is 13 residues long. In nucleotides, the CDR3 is TGTGCCAGCAGTGGGGCCGGACAGGGTAGGCAGTTCTTC. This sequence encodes CASSGAGQGRQFF. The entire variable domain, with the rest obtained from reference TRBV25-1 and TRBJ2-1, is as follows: EADIYQTPRYLVIGTGKKITLECSQTMGHDKMYWYQQDPGMELHLIHYSYGVNSTEKGDLSSESTVSRIRTEHFPLTLESARPSHTSQYLCASSGAGQGRQFFGPGTRLTVL.

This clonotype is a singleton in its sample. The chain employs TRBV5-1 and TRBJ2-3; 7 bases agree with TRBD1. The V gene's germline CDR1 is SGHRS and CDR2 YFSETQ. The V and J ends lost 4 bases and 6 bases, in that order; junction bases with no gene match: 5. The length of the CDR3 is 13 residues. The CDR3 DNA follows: TGCGCCAGCAGCACGACAGGGTACGATACGCAGTATTTT. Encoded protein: CASSTTGYDTQYF.

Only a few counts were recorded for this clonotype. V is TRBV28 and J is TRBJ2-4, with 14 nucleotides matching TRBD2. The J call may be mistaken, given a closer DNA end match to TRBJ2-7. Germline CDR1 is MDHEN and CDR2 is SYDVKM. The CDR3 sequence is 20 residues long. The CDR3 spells CASSLAFGTSGRGILYEQYF. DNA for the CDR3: TGTGCCAGCAGTCTAGCCTTCGGGACTAGCGGGAGAGGGATTTTGTACGAGCAGTACTTC.

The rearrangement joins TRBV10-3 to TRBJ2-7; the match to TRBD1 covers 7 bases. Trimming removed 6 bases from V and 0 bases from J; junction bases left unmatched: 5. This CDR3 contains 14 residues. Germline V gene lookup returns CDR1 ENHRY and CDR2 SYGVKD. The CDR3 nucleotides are TGTGCCATCAGGATGACAGGGAGCTCCTACGAGCAGTACTTC. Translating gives CAIRMTGSSYEQYF.

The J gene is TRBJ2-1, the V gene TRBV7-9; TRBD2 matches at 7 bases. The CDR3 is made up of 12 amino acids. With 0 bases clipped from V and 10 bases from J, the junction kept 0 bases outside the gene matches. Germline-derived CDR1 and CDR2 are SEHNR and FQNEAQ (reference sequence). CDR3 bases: TGTGCCAGCAGCTTAGCTAGCGGGGAGCAGTTCTTC. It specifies CASSLASGEQFF.

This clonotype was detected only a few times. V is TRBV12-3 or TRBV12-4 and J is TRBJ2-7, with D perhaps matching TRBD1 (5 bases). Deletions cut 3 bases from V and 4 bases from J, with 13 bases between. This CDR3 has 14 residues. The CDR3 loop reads CASSFAGFGYEQYF. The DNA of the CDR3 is TGTGCCAGCAGTTTTGCAGGGTTCGGGTACGAGCAGTACTTC.

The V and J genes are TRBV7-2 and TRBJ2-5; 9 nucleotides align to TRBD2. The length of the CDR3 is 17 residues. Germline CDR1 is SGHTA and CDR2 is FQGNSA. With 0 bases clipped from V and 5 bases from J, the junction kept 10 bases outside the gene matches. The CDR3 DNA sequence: TGTGCCAGCAGCTTAGCTTTCGGCGGGAGGGCGGGGGAGACCCAGTACTTC. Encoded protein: CASSLAFGGRAGETQYF.

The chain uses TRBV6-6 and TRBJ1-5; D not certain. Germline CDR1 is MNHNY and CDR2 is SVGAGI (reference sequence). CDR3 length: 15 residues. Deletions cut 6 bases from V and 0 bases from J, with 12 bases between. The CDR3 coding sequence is TGTGCCAGCAGAACCCCCAGAGATAGCAATCAGCCCCAGCATTTT. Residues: CASRTPRDSNQPQHF.

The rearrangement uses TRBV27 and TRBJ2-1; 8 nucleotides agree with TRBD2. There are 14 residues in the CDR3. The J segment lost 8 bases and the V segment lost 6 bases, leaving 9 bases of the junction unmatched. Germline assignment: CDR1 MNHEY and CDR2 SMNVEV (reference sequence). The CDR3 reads CASSRPGGFDEQFF. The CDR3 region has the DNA TGTGCCAGCAGCCGACCGGGAGGGTTCGATGAGCAGTTCTTC.

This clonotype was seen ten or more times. CDR3 coding DNA: TGTGCCATCAGAGGGGGGGACAGCAGCTATGGCTACACCTTC. Protein sequence: CAIRGGDSSYGYTF. The J gene is TRBJ1-2, the V gene TRBV10-3, with 7 bases identical to TRBD1. The CDR3 runs 14 residues. The ends lost 6 bases at V and 4 bases at J; junction bases unmatched: 8. Per the germline V gene, CDR1 is ENHRY and CDR2 is SYGVKD.

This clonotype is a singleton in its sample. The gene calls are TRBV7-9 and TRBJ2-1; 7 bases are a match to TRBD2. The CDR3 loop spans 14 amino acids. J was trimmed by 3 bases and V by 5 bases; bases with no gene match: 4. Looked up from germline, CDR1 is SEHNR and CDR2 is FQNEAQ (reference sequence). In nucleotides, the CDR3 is TGTGCCAGCAGCCCCAGCGGGATCTACAATGAGCAGTTCTTC. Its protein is CASSPSGIYNEQFF. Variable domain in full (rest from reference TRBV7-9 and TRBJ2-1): DTGVSQNPRHKITKRGQNVTFRCDPISEHNRLYWYRQTLGQGPEFLTYFQNEAQLEKSRLLSDRFSAERPKGSFSTLEIQRTEQGDSAMYLCASSPSGIYNEQFFGPGTRLTVL.

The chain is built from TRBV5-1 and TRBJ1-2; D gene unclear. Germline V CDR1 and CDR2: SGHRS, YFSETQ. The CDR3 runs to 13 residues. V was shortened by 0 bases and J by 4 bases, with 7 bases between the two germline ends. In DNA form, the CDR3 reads TGCGCCAGCAGCTTGGGAAACATCTATGGCTACACCTTC. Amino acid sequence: CASSLGNIYGYTF.

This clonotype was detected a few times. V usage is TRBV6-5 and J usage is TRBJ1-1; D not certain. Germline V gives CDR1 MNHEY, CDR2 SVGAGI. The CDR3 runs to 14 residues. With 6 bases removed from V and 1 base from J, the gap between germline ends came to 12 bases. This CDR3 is CASSLRFGNTEAFF. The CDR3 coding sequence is TGTGCCAGCAGCCTTAGATTTGGGAACACTGAAGCTTTCTTT.

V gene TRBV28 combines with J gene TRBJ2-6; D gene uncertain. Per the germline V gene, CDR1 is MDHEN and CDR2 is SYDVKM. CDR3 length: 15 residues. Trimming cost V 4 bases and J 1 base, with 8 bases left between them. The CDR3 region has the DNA TGTGCCAGCAGTTGGAAGCGTTCTGGGGCCAACGTCCTGACTTTC. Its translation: CASSWKRSGANVLTF.

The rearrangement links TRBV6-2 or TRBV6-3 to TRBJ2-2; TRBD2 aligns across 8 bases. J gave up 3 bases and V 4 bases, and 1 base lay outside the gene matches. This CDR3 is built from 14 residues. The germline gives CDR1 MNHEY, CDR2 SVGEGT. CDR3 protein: CASSSGGDTGELFF. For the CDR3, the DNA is TGTGCCAGCAGTTCCGGGGGGGACACCGGGGAGCTGTTTTTT.

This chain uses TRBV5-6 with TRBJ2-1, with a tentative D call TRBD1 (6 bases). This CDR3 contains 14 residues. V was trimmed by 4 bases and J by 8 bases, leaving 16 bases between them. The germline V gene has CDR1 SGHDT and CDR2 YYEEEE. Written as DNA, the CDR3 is TGTGCCAGCAGCCCAAGCACAGGGTCCGATGAGCAGTTCTTC. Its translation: CASSPSTGSDEQFF.